Reported below is one T cell receptor beta chain. The sample is drawn from a study of blood T cell repertoires in COVID-19. Trimming stripped 4 bases from V and 7 bases from J, with 14 bases between. CDR1 and CDR2 (germline): SGHDT, YYEEEE. The CDR3 sequence is 13 residues long. Sequencing used immunoSEQ multiplex PCR; TCRdb keeps in-frame clones, though not all of them. The table records approximately 270,000 clones, over 75% of them present only once. This clonotype originated in a woman in her 50s who had recovered from COVID-19. The gene calls are TRBV5-6 and TRBJ1-2; tentative D call: TRBD1 (5 bases). Sequencing input: PBMCs or T cells enriched from blood (not recorded which). This CDR3 reads CASSLMDILGYTF. CDR3 in DNA: TGTGCCAGCAGCCTGATGGACATACTTGGCTACACCTTC.